This entry is about one TCR beta chain. This CDR3 is also generated by other DNA sequences in the sample. The time point was: pretreatment peripheral blood. The sample belongs to a study of PD-L1 blockade in urothelial cancer. Using immunoSEQ multiplex PCR, the repertoire was profiled, and TCRdb retains in-frame clones only, with some absent. Among fewer than 95,000 clones, roughly 84% were seen once, and the ten largest hold roughly 2%. CDR3 length: 15 residues. V was pared by 6 bases and J by 5 bases, with 8 bases of the junction left unmatched. The germline CDR1 and CDR2 sequences are MNHEY and SVGAGI.

Sample: PBMCs, taken around atezolizumab (anti-PD-L1) treatment. The origin of this receptor is a man between 60 and 75 years old with urothelial cancer. This sequence joins TRBV6-5 and TRBJ2-2; 8 bases agree with TRBD2. CDR3 protein: CASSSGGAGTGELFF. The CDR3 DNA is TGTGCCAGCAGCTCGGGGGGGGCCGGGACCGGGGAGCTGTTTTTT.